Below are 23 T cell receptor beta chains sequenced from a single sample in a study of early T cells in non-severe SARS-CoV-2 infection. MiXCR, run by TCRdb on the 5' RACE reads, gives a single entry per CDR3 protein. Here the sample spans under 85,000 distinct CDR3 sequences, approximately 10% being singletons. Sequencing used whole blood, obtained at baseline. These TCRs come from an adult who was a healthcare worker with PCR-confirmed SARS-CoV-2 infection or an uninfected control (not recorded which).

This clonotype was detected a few times. The CDR3 loop is CASSFQGAHEQYF. In nucleotides, the CDR3 is TGTGCCAGCAGTTTCCAGGGGGCCCACGAGCAGTACTTC. V and J are TRBV27 and TRBJ2-7, with 8 bases aligning to TRBD1. Germline CDR1 MNHEY, CDR2 SMNVEV (reference sequence). The junction had 3 bases not matched to a gene; V was cut back by 3 bases and J by 5 bases. The CDR3 is 13 amino acids.

Ten or more counts support this clonotype. This sequence joins TRBV7-2 and TRBJ2-7; 11 nucleotides match TRBD2. Germline CDR1 SGHTA, CDR2 FQGNSA. V gave up 5 bases and J gave up 4 bases; unmatched junction bases: 4. The CDR3 length is 14 residues. The CDR3 region is CASSHGTSGYEQYF. CDR3 DNA sequence: TGTGCCAGCAGCCACGGGACTAGCGGATACGAGCAGTACTTC.

This clonotype was detected only a few times. This chain joins TRBV12-3 or TRBV12-4 and TRBJ1-1, with a possible D match to TRBD1 (6 bases). The V end was cut by 4 bases, the J end by 5 bases, with 11 bases between. The CDR3 runs to 13 residues. The CDR3 region is CASSSGVGTEAFF. The CDR3 DNA reads as TGTGCCAGCAGTTCAGGGGTCGGTACTGAAGCTTTCTTT.

This clonotype appeared many times. V and J are TRBV5-1 and TRBJ2-3; D is undetermined. This CDR3 contains 17 residues. Trimming left V 3 bases short and J 0 bases short, with 17 bases between. In germline, CDR1 is SGHRS, CDR2 YFSETQ. CDR3 residues: CASSSHKDGGSTDTQYF. The CDR3 DNA is TGCGCCAGCAGCTCTCACAAGGACGGTGGTAGCACAGATACGCAGTATTTT.

This clonotype has a count of ten or more. The chain carries TRBV7-2 and TRBJ2-4; 10 bases match TRBD1. CDR3 length: 13 amino acids. CDR1 is SGHTA and CDR2 is FQGNSA in the germline V gene. The V gene end was trimmed by 4 bases and the J gene end by 12 bases; junction bases not matched to a gene: 6. CDR3 DNA sequence: TGTGCCAGCAGCTCGGGACAGGGGAAGAATCAGTACTTC. Translation gives CASSSGQGKNQYF.

The chain has TRBV29-1 and TRBJ2-7, with D perhaps TRBD2 (5 bases). Trimming left V 7 bases short and J 6 bases short, with 13 bases between. CDR3 length: 11 amino acids. In germline, CDR1 is SQVTM, CDR2 ANQGSEA. The CDR3 nucleotides read TGCAGCGGTAGAGAGGGCGGCGAGCAGTACTTC. It codes for CSGREGGEQYF.

The sample holds a few counts of this clonotype. The rearrangement joins TRBV12-3 or TRBV12-4 to TRBJ2-5; TRBD2 matches 9 bases. The CDR3 sequence is 15 residues long. J lost 5 bases, V lost 3 bases, and 7 bases had no gene match. CDR3 sequence: CASSFGGGAMETQYF. CDR3 nucleotide sequence: TGTGCCAGCAGTTTTGGCGGGGGGGCCATGGAGACCCAGTACTTC.

The chain is built from TRBV6-4 and TRBJ2-7; TRBD2 is a possible D gene (6 bases). This CDR3 is built from 14 residues. Trimming removed 7 bases from V and 4 bases from J, with 17 bases in between. Germline lookup yields CDR1 MRHNA and CDR2 SNTAGT. CDR3 coding DNA: TGTGCCAGCACCGCGGGGATGGTAGGGTACGAGCAGTACTTC. Protein sequence: CASTAGMVGYEQYF.

This clonotype was detected only a few times. The J gene is TRBJ2-3, the V gene TRBV12-3 or TRBV12-4, with D unresolved. The CDR3 is made up of 17 amino acids. The V and J ends lost 6 bases and 0 bases respectively, with 19 bases between them. DNA for the CDR3: TGTGCCAGCAGCACCTCCGACGGAAAAATTAGCACAGATACGCAGTATTTT. Translating it yields CASSTSDGKISTDTQYF.

This clonotype was counted ten times or more. V and J are TRBV5-1 and TRBJ2-3, with D perhaps matching TRBD1 or TRBD2 (5 bases each). The CDR3 has 18 amino acids. The germline gives CDR1 SGHRS, CDR2 YFSETQ. Trimming removed 4 bases from V and 0 bases from J, with 21 bases in between. The CDR3 loop reads CASSVTRDARSSTDTQYF. The DNA of the CDR3 is TGCGCCAGCAGCGTGACGAGGGACGCCCGGTCTAGCACAGATACGCAGTATTTT. Combining the CDR3 with reference TRBV5-1 and TRBJ2-3 gives the whole variable domain KAGVTQTPRYLIKTRGQQVTLSCSPISGHRSVSWYQQTPGQGLQFLFEYFSETQRNKGNFPGRFSGRQFSNSRSEMNVSTLELGDSALYLCASSVTRDARSSTDTQYFGPGTRLTVL.

This sequence joins TRBV25-1 and TRBJ1-2, with D maybe TRBD1 (5 bases). Germline V lookup: CDR1 MGHDK, CDR2 SYGVNS. The CDR3 length is 11 residues. The CDR3 DNA reads TGTGCTTCTACTGGGGCAGGTGGCTACACCTTC. This gives the protein CASTGAGGYTF.

Only a few counts were recorded for this clonotype. The chain couples TRBV7-9 to TRBJ2-2; D is perhaps TRBD2 (7 bases). Trimming shortened V by 8 bases and J by 3 bases, and 16 bases separated the two germline ends. Germline V gene lookup returns CDR1 SEHNR and CDR2 FQNEAQ (reference sequence). The CDR3 has 15 residues. The CDR3 DNA reads as TGTGCCAGCCGCCGGGGGGCTGTGGACACCGGGGAGCTGTTTTTT. Protein product: CASRRGAVDTGELFF.

This clonotype has more than one count but fewer than ten. This chain links TRBV29-1 with TRBJ2-5; D gene ambiguous. Trimming cost V 7 bases and J 3 bases, with 6 bases left between them. Germline lookup yields CDR1 SQVTM and CDR2 ANQGSEA. The CDR3 is made up of 10 amino acids. The CDR3 nucleotides read TGCAGCGGGCGGAAAGAGACCCAGTACTTC. Protein sequence: CSGRKETQYF.

This clonotype was observed at least ten times. V and J are TRBV5-1 and TRBJ2-4, with D hard to call. This CDR3 has 14 residues. With 1 base removed from V and 2 bases from J, the gap between germline ends came to 7 bases. CDR1 is SGHRS and CDR2 is YFSETQ in the germline V gene. The CDR3 sequence is CASSLTEPKNIQYF. The CDR3 bases are TGCGCCAGCAGCTTGACTGAACCCAAAAACATTCAGTACTTC.

The CDR3 sequence: CSAREVLSYEQYF. The CDR3 bases are TGCAGTGCTAGAGAGGTCCTCTCCTACGAGCAGTACTTC. This chain uses TRBV20-1 with TRBJ2-7; no firm D call. Per germline, CDR1 DFQATT and CDR2 SNEGSKA (reference sequence). The CDR3 sequence is 13 residues long. V was trimmed by 0 bases and J by 0 bases, leaving 6 bases between them.

This clonotype has ten or more counts. The rearrangement joins TRBV12-3 or TRBV12-4 to TRBJ2-3, with D maybe TRBD2 (6 bases). Trimming pared 6 bases from V and 4 bases from J, leaving 8 bases between. The CDR3 extends over 12 amino acids. The CDR3 reads CASSWGADTQYF. As DNA, the CDR3 is TGTGCCAGCAGCTGGGGGGCAGATACGCAGTATTTT.

The chain employs TRBV20-1 and TRBJ1-5, with D hard to call. V gave up 3 bases and J gave up 3 bases, with 9 bases separating them. This CDR3 is 13 amino acids long. Per the germline V gene, CDR1 is DFQATT and CDR2 is SNEGSKA (reference sequence). The CDR3 DNA is TGCAGTGCTAGTCCGGGAATCAATCAGCCCCAGCATTTT. Translating gives CSASPGINQPQHF.

This clonotype has ten or more counts. The chain links TRBV29-1 to TRBJ2-1, with D unclear. CDR3 length: 11 amino acids. Germline V gene lookup returns CDR1 SQVTM and CDR2 ANQGSEA. V lost 4 bases and J 5 bases, leaving 6 bases between the germline ends. The CDR3: CSVGADNEQFF. The CDR3 DNA reads as TGCAGCGTTGGGGCAGACAATGAGCAGTTCTTC.

The chain carries TRBV7-2 and TRBJ2-3; D possibly corresponds to TRBD1 (6 bases). CDR3 size: 16 residues. The V end was cut by 5 bases, the J end by 3 bases, with 18 bases between. The V gene's germline CDR1 is SGHTA and CDR2 FQGNSA. The CDR3 nucleotides are TGTGCCAGCAGCCGCGCCAAAGGGGGTGGAACAGATACGCAGTATTTT. As protein: CASSRAKGGGTDTQYF.

The genes are TRBV27 and TRBJ1-6; TRBD1 is a possible D gene (5 bases). V dropped 5 bases and J dropped 15 bases, with 11 bases sitting between them. The CDR3 is 11 amino acids. The germline V gene has CDR1 MNHEY and CDR2 SMNVEV (reference sequence). Here the CDR3 reads CASSLGAGLHF. As DNA, the CDR3 is TGTGCCAGCAGTCTAGGGGCAGGCCTCCACTTT.

The chain combines TRBV12-3 or TRBV12-4 with TRBJ1-3; D not certain. The CDR3 has 17 amino acids. Trimming removed 5 bases from V and 0 bases from J, with 17 bases in between. The CDR3: CASSPAPRPSSGNTIYF. The CDR3 region has the DNA TGTGCCAGCAGTCCCGCCCCTCGGCCTAGCTCTGGAAACACCATATATTTT.

This clonotype was counted only a few times. This chain connects TRBV19 to TRBJ2-5; D call uncertain. The CDR3 is made up of 15 amino acids. V was cut by 5 bases and J by 5 bases, with 18 bases left in between. Germline loops: CDR1 LNHDA, CDR2 SQIVND (reference sequence). In nucleotides, the CDR3 is TGTGCCAGTAGTCCTCATCAACTTAGCCAGGAGACCCAGTACTTC. Amino acids: CASSPHQLSQETQYF.

The table lists this clonotype with a few counts. The V and J genes are TRBV20-1 and TRBJ2-1; TRBD1 aligns across 9 bases. The trim removed 2 bases at V and 6 bases at J, leaving 2 bases unmatched. CDR1 is DFQATT and CDR2 is SNEGSKA in the germline V gene (reference sequence). The CDR3 length is 13 residues. The CDR3 region has the DNA TGCAGTGCTAGAAGGACAGGGGTCAATGAGCAGTTCTTC. Encoded protein: CSARRTGVNEQFF.